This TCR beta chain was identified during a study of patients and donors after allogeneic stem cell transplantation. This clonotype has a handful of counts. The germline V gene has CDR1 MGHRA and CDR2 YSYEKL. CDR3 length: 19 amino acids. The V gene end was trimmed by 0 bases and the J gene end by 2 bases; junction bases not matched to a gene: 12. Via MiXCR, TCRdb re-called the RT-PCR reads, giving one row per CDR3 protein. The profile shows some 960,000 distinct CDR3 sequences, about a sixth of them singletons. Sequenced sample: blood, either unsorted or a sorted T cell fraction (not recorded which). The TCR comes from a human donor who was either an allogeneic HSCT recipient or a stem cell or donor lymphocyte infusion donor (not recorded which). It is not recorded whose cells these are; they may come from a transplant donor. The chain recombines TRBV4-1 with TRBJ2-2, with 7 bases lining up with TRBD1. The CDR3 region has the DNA TGCGCCAGCAGCCAAGAAGGGGACAGCCGACATCATAACACCGGGGAGCTGTTTTTT. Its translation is CASSQEGDSRHHNTGELFF.